The 9 T cell receptor beta chains in this list originate from one sample, sequenced in a study of control samples from healthy donors and cancer patients (dated by TCRdb to the early 2020s). To prepare the library, the immunoSEQ multiplex PCR assay was applied. TCRdb re-hosts the immuneACCESS table, in-frame sequences only. Its copies lack some clones; in the studies checked, an unresolved V gene accounts for under half of them, and the cause for the rest is not known. The sample yields around 200,000 clones; around 93% were counted once. The ten most abundant clones make up more than 1.2% of the sample. Sequences were obtained from blood. These receptors originate from a man between 18 and 35 years old in good health.

The chain links TRBV21-1 to TRBJ1-3; the DNA was not used to check the table's D call, TRBD1. TRBV21-1 is assigned pseudogene status. This CDR3 is built from 16 residues. The CDR3 nucleotides read TGTGCCAGCAGCAGCCGGACAGGGGAGGCTGGAAACACCATATATTTT. Amino acid sequence: CASSSRTGEAGNTIYF.

This chain links TRBV15 with TRBJ2-2, with D possibly called TRBD1 or TRBD2 (6 bases each). CDR3 size: 15 residues. V was trimmed by 3 bases and J by 1 base, leaving 9 bases between them. The germline gives CDR1 LNHNV, CDR2 YYDKDF (reference sequence). Here the CDR3 DNA reads TGTGCCACCAGCAGGGCGGGACAGAACACCGGGGAGCTGTTTTTT. Amino acid sequence: CATSRAGQNTGELFF.

This clone was observed a single time. V gene TRBV6-5 combines with J gene TRBJ1-1, with D possibly being TRBD1 (5 bases). Trimming pared 7 bases from V and 5 bases from J, leaving 20 bases between. This CDR3 contains 15 residues. Germline CDR1 reads MNHEY; CDR2 reads SVGAGI. The CDR3 loop is CASMAEGSWGTEAFF. DNA for the CDR3: TGTGCCAGCATGGCAGAGGGGAGCTGGGGGACTGAAGCTTTCTTT.

V and J are TRBV3-1 (or the pseudogene TRBV3-2) and TRBJ2-3, with 7 bases that match TRBD2. J lost 2 bases, V lost 3 bases, and 11 bases had no gene match. Germline V CDR1 and CDR2: LGHDT, YNNKEL (reference sequence). The CDR3 runs to 17 residues. The DNA of the CDR3 is TGTGCCAGCAGCCATGTGGAAGCGGGGAGATACACAGATACGCAGTATTTT. Its protein is CASSHVEAGRYTDTQYF.

This sequence joins TRBV7-9 and TRBJ1-2, with TRBD1 matching 7 bases. With 7 bases clipped from V and 6 bases from J, the junction kept 11 bases outside the gene matches. This CDR3 has 14 residues. Germline V gene sequence: CDR1 SEHNR, CDR2 FQNEAQ (reference sequence). The CDR3 DNA is TGTGCCAGCACCGTTCCAGGGGGGCGGGATGGCTACACCTTC. Protein: CASTVPGGRDGYTF.

The chain carries TRBV30 and TRBJ2-7; perhaps TRBD1 as D (6 bases). Trimming cost V 0 bases and J 6 bases, with 12 bases left between them. CDR1 and CDR2 from the germline V gene are GTSNPN and SVGIG (reference sequence). The CDR3 extends over 13 amino acids. The CDR3: CAWSVQGNREQYF. CDR3 nucleotide sequence: TGTGCCTGGAGTGTACAGGGAAACCGCGAGCAGTACTTC.

The V gene is TRBV18, the J gene TRBJ1-5, with 8 bases lining up with TRBD1. J lost 8 bases, V lost 6 bases, and 12 bases had no gene match. Germline V gene lookup returns CDR1 KGHSH and CDR2 LQKENI. The CDR3 runs to 15 residues. CDR3 amino acids: CASSSLTGELEPQHF. In nucleotides, the CDR3 is TGTGCCAGCTCTTCCTTGACAGGGGAACTAGAGCCCCAGCATTTT.

The V and J genes are TRBV6-5 and TRBJ2-1; no clear D. This CDR3 is built from 15 residues. Germline V gene data show CDR1 as MNHEY and CDR2 as SVGAGI. V gave up 6 bases and J gave up 5 bases, with 17 bases separating them. CDR3 in DNA: TGTGCCAGCAGGGTGAATATGGGCCTACACAATGAGCAGTTCTTC. Its translation is CASRVNMGLHNEQFF.

The genes are TRBV3-1 (or the pseudogene TRBV3-2) and TRBJ1-1, with D maybe TRBD1 (6 bases). Germline CDR1 LGHDT, CDR2 YNNKEL (reference sequence). This CDR3 is built from 13 residues. Between the trimmed V and J ends, which lost 5 bases and 3 bases, there was a span of 10 bases. The CDR3 coding sequence is TGTGCCAGCAGCTCACAGGGTTACACTGAAGCTTTCTTT. Protein product: CASSSQGYTEAFF.